This TCR beta chain was found in a study of blood T cell repertoires in COVID-19. Study overall: Samples came from the United States, Italy and Spain, spanning acute and convalescent COVID-19. PBMCs, B-cell-depleted T cells, or T cells were the source of the cDNA or gDNA that made up the material.

Sequencing used immunoSEQ multiplex PCR; TCRdb keeps in-frame clones, though not all of them. In the table there are roughly 260,000 clones, approximately 85% of which are singletons. Recovery among Cohort 3 donors was established by two negative PCRs, clearance, or symptom resolution. This CDR3 is built from 15 residues. Germline-derived CDR1 and CDR2 are SGHAT and FQNNGV. With V trimmed by 7 bases and J by 0 bases, 9 bases remained unmatched. The source material was PBMCs or T cells enriched from blood (not recorded which). The genes are TRBV11-2 and TRBJ2-7; the match to TRBD2 covers 7 bases. The TCR originated in a woman between 50 and 59 years old who had recovered from COVID-19. The CDR3 nucleotides are TGTGCCAGCACCCTCTCGGCGGGAGACTCCTACGAGCAGTACTTC. This gives the protein CASTLSAGDSYEQYF.